This TCR beta chain originates from a study of cytomegalovirus exposure and HLA in healthy donors. Study observations and caveats: CMV serostatus alone was available as immune exposure information.

Trimming took 2 bases from V and 4 from J, leaving 11 bases between them. This CDR3 region has 14 residues. Germline lookup yields CDR1 SGHDN and CDR2 FVKESK. Turning to this clone: What it binds is unknown.

The donors gave bone marrow, and they were healthy. Primers included in the PCR were 60 Vbeta and 13 Jbeta primers. The protocol was immunoSEQ multiplex PCR, while the TCRdb copy is restricted to in-frame clones and leaves out a portion. This sample lists approximately 140,000 clones; its ten largest clones have under 3.5%. The chain joins TRBV14 to TRBJ1-2; weak D call: TRBD1 (6 bases). The material sequenced was PBMCs. This sequence originates from a man aged 35 to 55 in good health and CMV-seronegative. CDR3 sequence: CASSQNHRAYGYTF. CDR3 nucleotides: TGTGCCAGCAGCCAAAACCACAGGGCCTATGGCTACACCTTC.